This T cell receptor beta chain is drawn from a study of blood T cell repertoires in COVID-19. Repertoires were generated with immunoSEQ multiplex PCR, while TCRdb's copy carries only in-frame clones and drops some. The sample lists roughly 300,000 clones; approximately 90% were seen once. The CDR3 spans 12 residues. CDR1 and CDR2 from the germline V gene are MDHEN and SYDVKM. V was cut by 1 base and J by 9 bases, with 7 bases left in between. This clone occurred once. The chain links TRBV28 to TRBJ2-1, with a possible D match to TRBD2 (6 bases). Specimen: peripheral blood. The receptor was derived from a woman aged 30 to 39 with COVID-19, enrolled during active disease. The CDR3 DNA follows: TGTGCCAGCAGTTTATCGCGGGGTGAGCAGTTCTTC. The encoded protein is CASSLSRGEQFF.